The 21 T cell receptor beta chains below all came from one sample that was sequenced in a study of blood T cell repertoires in COVID-19 (TCRdb year 2020). Library preparation was by the immunoSEQ multiplex PCR assay. Held by TCRdb, this immuneACCESS table contains in-frame sequences only and omits some clones. Under half of the omission traces to an unresolved V gene where checked; the cause of the rest is unknown. Across this sample there are tens of thousands of clones, with around 81% seen only once. The top ten constitute about 3.4% of the sample. Sequencing input: peripheral blood. These receptors all come from a man between 50 and 59 years old with acute or convalescent COVID-19.

This clone was recorded only once. This sequence joins TRBV18 and TRBJ2-5, with D possibly matching TRBD2 (6 bases). The CDR3 runs 14 residues. Trimming pared 3 bases from V and 2 bases from J, leaving 10 bases between. Germline CDR1 KGHSH, CDR2 LQKENI. DNA of the CDR3: TGTGCCAGCTCACCGGGAGGCAGACAAGAGACCCAGTACTTC. It translates to CASSPGGRQETQYF.

The genes are TRBV19 and TRBJ1-5, with TRBD1 matching 9 bases. With V trimmed by 5 bases and J by 6 bases, 5 bases remained unmatched. The CDR3 totals 14 residues. The V gene's germline CDR1 is LNHDA and CDR2 SQIVND (reference sequence). The CDR3 DNA reads as TGTGCCAGTAGTGTACAGGGGGCGTCTCAGCCCCAGCATTTT. This translates into CASSVQGASQPQHF.

The CDR3 loop reads CASSYGGSAQNGYTF. The CDR3 coding sequence is TGTGCCAGCAGTTACGGGGGCTCAGCCCAAAATGGCTACACCTTC. The V call is TRBV6-2 or TRBV6-3, the J call TRBJ1-2; D may be TRBD1 (6 bases). CDR1 is MNHEY and CDR2 is SVGEGT in the germline V gene. The CDR3 sequence is 15 residues long. With 2 bases removed from V and 6 bases from J, the gap between germline ends came to 16 bases.

The rearrangement links TRBV7-9 to TRBJ2-7, with 11 bases that match TRBD1. Per the germline V gene, CDR1 is SEHNR and CDR2 is FQNEAQ (reference sequence). CDR3 length: 15 residues. Trimming at V came to 5 bases and at J to 7 bases, leaving 10 bases not matched to a gene. CDR3 in amino acids: CASSRGTGGLDEQYF. The CDR3, as DNA: TGTGCCAGCAGCCGAGGGACAGGGGGGTTAGATGAGCAGTACTTC.

The table lists this clone with a count of one. CDR3 sequence (DNA): TGCGCCAGCAGCGGGCACTTAAACACCGGGGAGCTGTTTTTT. The encoded protein is CASSGHLNTGELFF. V is TRBV5-1 and J is TRBJ2-2; D remains ambiguous. The germline CDR1 and CDR2 sequences are SGHRS and YFSETQ. The V and J ends lost 4 bases and 2 bases respectively, with 9 bases between them. This CDR3 is built from 14 residues.

The CDR3 coding sequence is TGTGCCAGCAGCTCTGGTGCGGGGGTAAACACCGGGGAGCTGTTTTTT. Protein product: CASSSGAGVNTGELFF. The rearrangement uses TRBV11-2 and TRBJ2-2; 7 positions match TRBD2. In germline, CDR1 is SGHAT, CDR2 FQNNGV. The CDR3 loop spans 16 amino acids. The J segment lost 2 bases and the V segment lost 4 bases, leaving 7 bases of the junction unmatched.

CDR3 sequence reads: CASSPGLAGGQAKNIQYF. CDR3 DNA: TGTGCCAGCAGCCCGGGACTAGCGGGGGGACAAGCCAAAAACATTCAGTACTTC. This sequence joins TRBV5-5 and TRBJ2-4; the match to TRBD2 covers 15 bases. After removal of 4 bases from V and 0 bases from J, the junction contained 5 bases not matched to a gene. Germline values: CDR1 SGHKS, CDR2 YYEKEE (reference sequence). CDR3 length: 18 residues.

V gene TRBV19 combines with J gene TRBJ1-5, with 10 bases aligning to TRBD1. The CDR3 is 16 amino acids. Germline V gives CDR1 LNHDA, CDR2 SQIVND (reference sequence). After removal of 7 bases from V and 0 bases from J, the junction contained 6 bases not matched to a gene. CDR3 coding DNA: TGTGCCAGTAACTCGGGACAGGGGTTTAGCAATCAGCCCCAGCATTTT. Encoded protein: CASNSGQGFSNQPQHF.

The V call is TRBV18, the J call TRBJ1-4; the match to TRBD1 covers 7 bases. This CDR3 comprises 17 residues. V trimming: 5 bases; J trimming: 0 bases; junction bases outside the gene matches: 9. Germline assignment: CDR1 KGHSH and CDR2 LQKENI. The CDR3 nucleotides are TGTGCCAGCTCAGACAGGGACAGCCACCCAACTAATGAAAAACTGTTTTTT. Residues: CASSDRDSHPTNEKLFF.

This clone showed up just a few times. The chain employs TRBV6-2 or TRBV6-3 and TRBJ1-1; D remains ambiguous. V dropped 0 bases and J dropped 4 bases, with 6 bases sitting between them. Germline CDR1 and CDR2: MNHEY and SVGEGT. The CDR3 has 13 amino acids. This CDR3 is CASSYSGSTEAFF. CDR3 DNA sequence: TGTGCCAGCAGTTACTCCGGGTCCACTGAAGCTTTCTTT.

The chain carries TRBV6-5 and TRBJ1-1; D gene unclear. Germline CDR1 is MNHEY and CDR2 is SVGAGI. The length of the CDR3 is 14 residues. V lost 2 bases and J 1 base, leaving 8 bases between the germline ends. The CDR3 loop is CASSYNSPNTEAFF. The CDR3 coding sequence is TGTGCCAGCAGTTACAACAGTCCGAACACTGAAGCTTTCTTT.

This clone showed up just once. The chain recombines TRBV7-8 with TRBJ2-1, with 7 bases matching TRBD1. V was clipped by 0 bases and J by 4 bases; unmatched bases: 9. From germline, CDR1 is SGHVS and CDR2 FQNEAQ. This CDR3 has 17 residues. CDR3 protein: CASSLAGDRNGYNEQFF. The CDR3 coding sequence is TGTGCCAGCAGCTTAGCTGGGGACAGAAACGGGTACAATGAGCAGTTCTTC.

The rearrangement joins TRBV6-2 or TRBV6-3 to TRBJ1-2, with no clear D. Per the germline V gene, CDR1 is MNHEY and CDR2 is SVGEGT. Trimming removed 6 bases from V and 2 bases from J, with 16 bases in between. The CDR3 is 15 residues long. CDR3: CASSDSGRRNYGYTF. CDR3 DNA: TGTGCCAGCAGCGACTCTGGGAGGAGGAACTATGGCTACACCTTC.

CDR3 residues: CASSRLTGTELNTEAFF. CDR3 DNA sequence: TGTGCCAGCAGCCGGTTAACCGGGACAGAGTTGAACACTGAAGCTTTCTTT. The chain employs TRBV14 and TRBJ1-1; 7 positions match TRBD1. Germline trimming cut 4 bases from V and 0 bases from J; bases unmatched to any gene: 11. There are 17 residues in the CDR3. CDR1 and CDR2 from the germline V gene are SGHDN and FVKESK.

The chain links TRBV6-5 to TRBJ1-2; a possible D gene is TRBD1 (6 bases). The CDR3 sequence is 13 residues long. V was pared by 6 bases and J by 3 bases, with 11 bases between. The germline gives CDR1 MNHEY, CDR2 SVGAGI. The CDR3 nucleotides read TGTGCCAGCAGGACAGGCTCGGACTATGGCTACACCTTC. Encoded protein: CASRTGSDYGYTF.

The rearrangement links TRBV2 to TRBJ2-7; no reliable D call. CDR1 SNHLY and CDR2 FYNNEI come from the germline V gene. The CDR3 is made up of 13 amino acids. V was shortened by 0 bases and J by 5 bases, with 8 bases between the two germline ends. CDR3 in amino acids: CASSEARYDEQYF. The CDR3 DNA reads TGTGCCAGCAGTGAAGCGCGCTATGACGAGCAGTACTTC.

The chain combines TRBV12-3 or TRBV12-4 with TRBJ2-2; D might be TRBD2 (5 bases). The CDR3 extends over 13 amino acids. Trimming removed 4 bases at V and 7 bases at J, with 10 bases between. The CDR3 here is CASSSGVDGELFF. As DNA, the CDR3 is TGTGCCAGCAGTTCCGGGGTGGACGGGGAGCTGTTTTTT.

This CDR3 is CASSMGQAISSYEQYF. CDR3 sequence (DNA): TGCGCCAGCAGCATGGGACAGGCTATAAGCTCCTACGAGCAGTACTTC. The chain employs TRBV5-1 and TRBJ2-7, with 8 bases identical to TRBD1. CDR1 SGHRS and CDR2 YFSETQ come from the germline V gene. V shed 4 bases and J 0 bases; nucleotides not matched to a gene: 9. This CDR3 has 16 amino acids.

This clone has just one count. V and J are TRBV27 and TRBJ1-2; 10 bases line up with TRBD1. Germline V gene sequence: CDR1 MNHEY, CDR2 SMNVEV (reference sequence). The CDR3 runs to 16 residues. The trim removed 2 bases at V and 0 bases at J, leaving 3 bases unmatched. CDR3 coding DNA: TGTGCCAGCAGTTTAAACGGGACAGGGGCTAACTATGGCTACACCTTC. Residues: CASSLNGTGANYGYTF.

The chain is built from TRBV6-5 and TRBJ1-2; TRBD1 agrees at 7 bases. The CDR3 contains 15 residues. V gave up 7 bases and J gave up 0 bases; unmatched junction bases: 8. Per the germline V gene, CDR1 is MNHEY and CDR2 is SVGAGI. The CDR3 loop reads CASTRGQPANYGYTF. The CDR3 DNA is TGTGCCAGCACCAGGGGACAGCCAGCTAACTATGGCTACACCTTC.

The chain is built from TRBV5-1 and TRBJ2-5; TRBD1 is a possible D gene (6 bases). In germline, CDR1 is SGHRS, CDR2 YFSETQ. The CDR3 is 15 residues long. V lost 0 bases and J lost 3, with 12 bases in between. As DNA, the CDR3 is TGCGCCAGCAGCTTGGTCCCTGAGGGGGAAGAGACCCAGTACTTC. Amino acid sequence: CASSLVPEGEETQYF.